These 22 T cell receptor beta chains were sequenced from one sample in a study of T cells in Graves' hyperthyroidism and ophthalmopathy. Amplified TCR beta CDR3 regions came from RNA transcripts. A set of HTBI primers served as the primers for a first-round RT-PCR of the TCR CDR3. MiXCR was run by TCRdb on the multiplex PCR reads, yielding one entry per CDR3 protein. The sample holds about 160,000 distinct CDR3 sequences, about a tenth seen once. The specimen was blood. The source is a woman younger than 35 with Graves' hyperthyroidism that later progressed to Graves' ophthalmopathy.

The table lists this clonotype with many counts. The junction and the germline gene differ at one end; a read error may be behind it. The chain links TRBV7-7 to TRBJ2-2, with 7 positions matching TRBD2. The length of the CDR3 is 16 residues. The germline V gene encodes CDR1 SSHAT and CDR2 FNYEAQ (reference sequence). CDR3 DNA sequence: TGTGCTAGCAGCCCCACACCTAGGGGAGGGACCGGGGAGCTGTTTTTT. It specifies CASSPTPRGGTGELFF. Full variable domain (rest looked up from reference TRBV7-7 and TRBJ2-2): GAGVSQSPRYKVTKRGQDVTLRCDPISSHATLYWYQQALGQGPEFLTYFNYEAQPDKSGLPSDRFSAERPEGSISTLTIQRTEQRDSAMYRCASSPTPRGGTGELFFGEGSRLTVL.

Many counts were recorded for this clonotype. The V call is TRBV28, the J call TRBJ1-2, with 9 bases aligning to TRBD1. Germline V gene sequence: CDR1 MDHEN, CDR2 SYDVKM. The trim removed 6 bases at V and 4 bases at J, leaving 12 bases unmatched. CDR3 size: 16 residues. DNA for the CDR3: TGTGCCAGCAGCCCACCGAACAGGGGGCTAGGCTATGGCTACACCTTC. Protein: CASSPPNRGLGYGYTF.

This clonotype was counted between two and nine times. CDR3 DNA: TGCAGTGCTCAAAGCGACAGCCCCATCTCCTACAATGAGCAGTTCTTC. Encoded protein: CSAQSDSPISYNEQFF. The chain links TRBV20-1 to TRBJ2-1; a possible D gene is TRBD1 (5 bases). V was shortened by 5 bases and J by 0 bases, with 17 bases between the two germline ends. Germline CDR1 is DFQATT and CDR2 is SNEGSKA (reference sequence). The CDR3 contains 16 residues.

This clonotype was counted ten times or more. This rearrangement joins TRBV3-1 to TRBJ2-7, with 9 bases lining up with TRBD2. The V gene end was trimmed by 4 bases and the J gene end by 1 base; junction bases not matched to a gene: 8. The CDR3 extends over 16 amino acids. The germline CDR1 and CDR2 sequences are LGHDT and YNNKEL (reference sequence). The CDR3 nucleotides are TGTGCCAGCAGCCCCACTCGGCGGGGGGGATCCTACGAGCAGTACTTC. Its translation is CASSPTRRGGSYEQYF.

This clonotype was detected ten times or more. This chain joins TRBV28 and TRBJ1-5; D not resolved. Trimming shortened V by 6 bases and J by 0 bases, and 6 bases separated the two germline ends. The CDR3 extends over 13 amino acids. CDR1 and CDR2 (germline): MDHEN, SYDVKM. CDR3 nucleotide sequence: TGTGCCAGCAGAGGTGATAGCAATCAGCCCCAGCATTTT. Translation gives CASRGDSNQPQHF.

This clonotype has at least ten counts. The chain combines TRBV7-9 with TRBJ1-5; no firm D call. The length of the CDR3 is 14 residues. Trimming took 0 bases from V and 5 from J, leaving 8 bases between them. Looked up from germline, CDR1 is SEHNR and CDR2 is FQNEAQ (reference sequence). CDR3 DNA sequence: TGTGCCAGCAGCTTAGCAGGGCAGTATCAGCCCCAGCATTTT. Translated: CASSLAGQYQPQHF.

This clonotype was seen many times. V gene TRBV7-9 combines with J gene TRBJ1-1, with D possibly TRBD1 on 5 matching bases. The CDR3 totals 12 residues. Germline V gene data show CDR1 as SEHNR and CDR2 as FQNEAQ (reference sequence). Trimming left V 9 bases short and J 6 bases short, with 14 bases between. Here the CDR3 DNA reads TGTGCCAGTAGGATTCAGGGCTCTGAAGCTTTCTTT. Amino acid sequence: CASRIQGSEAFF. Complete variable domain (other parts from reference TRBV7-9 and TRBJ1-1): DTGVSQNPRHKITKRGQNVTFRCDPISEHNRLYWYRQTLGQGPEFLTYFQNEAQLEKSRLLSDRFSAERPKGSFSTLEIQRTEQGDSAMYLCASRIQGSEAFFGQGTRLTVV.

This clonotype turned up a few times. V is TRBV4-2 and J is TRBJ2-5; 7 bases are a match to TRBD2. After removal of 1 base from V and 3 bases from J, the junction contained 11 bases not matched to a gene. This CDR3 has 17 residues. Germline CDR1 and CDR2: LGHNA and YNFKEQ. This CDR3 reads CASSQAYGRLNKETQYF. In DNA, the CDR3 is TGTGCCAGCAGCCAAGCTTACGGGAGGCTAAACAAAGAGACCCAGTACTTC.

The chain links TRBV4-1 to TRBJ1-2; 9 bases line up with TRBD1. Per germline, CDR1 MGHRA and CDR2 YSYEKL. V lost 3 bases and J lost 3; bases outside the gene matches: 11. The CDR3 runs 17 residues. In DNA, the CDR3 is TGCGCCAGCAGCCAGCTCGGGACAGGGAGGACCGACTATGGCTACACCTTC. Its protein product is CASSQLGTGRTDYGYTF.

There are many counts of this clonotype. This rearrangement joins TRBV20-1 to TRBJ2-7; 11 bases align to TRBD1. The trim removed 6 bases at V and 0 bases at J, leaving 4 bases unmatched. The germline CDR1 and CDR2 sequences are DFQATT and SNEGSKA (reference sequence). There are 14 residues in the CDR3. In DNA, the CDR3 is TGCAGTGCGACCGGGACAGGGGGCTCCTACGAGCAGTACTTC. It encodes CSATGTGGSYEQYF.

Many counts were recorded for this clonotype. V is TRBV6-1 and J is TRBJ2-3, with D perhaps matching TRBD2 (6 bases). The CDR3 runs to 12 residues. The V end was cut by 6 bases, the J end by 8 bases, with 12 bases between. The germline gives CDR1 MNHNS, CDR2 SASEGT. CDR3 coding DNA: TGTGCCAGCAGCCCCGGGGGTGGTACGCAGTATTTT. Its translation: CASSPGGGTQYF.

The chain couples TRBV6-2 or TRBV6-3 to TRBJ1-6; D may be TRBD1 (6 bases). This CDR3 comprises 16 residues. Per the germline V gene, CDR1 is MNHEY and CDR2 is SVGEGT. Trimming stripped 6 bases from V and 10 bases from J, with 22 bases between. The CDR3 nucleotides are TGTGCCAGCAGGTCCGACTTACAGGGAGCGGGCTCACCCCTCCACTTT. Its protein product is CASRSDLQGAGSPLHF.

The sample holds many counts of this clonotype. The chain combines TRBV12-3 or TRBV12-4 with TRBJ2-1; D remains ambiguous. This CDR3 is built from 13 residues. Trimming took off 1 base at V and 4 bases at J, with 5 bases between the two ends. CDR3 nucleotides: TGTGCCAGCAGTTTAGGAAGGTACAATGAGCAGTTCTTC. It specifies CASSLGRYNEQFF.

This clonotype was found many times. The chain is built from TRBV25-1 and TRBJ1-1; the D gene is possibly TRBD1 (6 bases). The germline V and J ends were trimmed by 3 bases and 10 bases, with 12 bases remaining between them. Germline assignment: CDR1 MGHDK and CDR2 SYGVNS. The length of the CDR3 is 12 residues. As DNA, the CDR3 is TGTGCCAGCAGTGAGGGCAGGGGCAGAGCTTTCTTT. Its protein is CASSEGRGRAFF.

The CDR3 region has the DNA TGTGCCAGCAGCCAAGTCGGGCCCGAGCAGTACTTC. Its protein is CASSQVGPEQYF. V and J are TRBV3-1 and TRBJ2-7; D remains ambiguous. The ends were cut back, 1 base at V and 6 bases at J, with 7 bases in the middle. The germline V gene has CDR1 LGHDT and CDR2 YNNKEL (reference sequence). This CDR3 spans 12 amino acids.

V gene TRBV2 combines with J gene TRBJ2-1, with D possibly being TRBD1 (6 bases). This CDR3 is 15 amino acids long. V dropped 4 bases and J dropped 1 base, with 11 bases sitting between them. The germline CDR1 and CDR2 sequences are SNHLY and FYNNEI. CDR3 region: CASSVQGGSYNEQFF. The CDR3 DNA is TGTGCCAGCAGTGTCCAAGGGGGATCCTACAATGAGCAGTTCTTC.

This clonotype appeared a few times. This chain links TRBV18 with TRBJ1-3; D is ambiguous. In germline, CDR1 is KGHSH, CDR2 LQKENI. V gave up 3 bases and J gave up 2 bases, with 11 bases separating them. The CDR3 extends over 15 amino acids. CDR3 sequence: CASSPNVGPGNTIYF. The CDR3 region has the DNA TGTGCCAGCTCACCGAACGTAGGGCCTGGAAACACCATATATTTT.

Many counts were recorded for this clonotype. The rearrangement uses TRBV27 and TRBJ1-4; D remains ambiguous. Germline values: CDR1 MNHEY, CDR2 SMNVEV (reference sequence). Deletions cut 3 bases from V and 5 bases from J, with 4 bases between. The CDR3 consists of 12 residues. CDR3 sequence reads: CASSFPNEKLFF. The CDR3 coding sequence is TGTGCCAGCAGTTTCCCCAATGAAAAACTGTTTTTT.

This clonotype showed up many times. This chain joins TRBV6-1 and TRBJ1-5; no reliable D call. The CDR3 is 13 amino acids. Germline loops: CDR1 MNHNS, CDR2 SASEGT. Trimming left V 4 bases short and J 7 bases short, with 11 bases between. The CDR3 coding sequence is TGTGCCAGCAGTGGTTCTCCTGTCCAGCCCCAGCATTTT. It codes for CASSGSPVQPQHF.

A remark on this clonotype: This could be a read error, since a much larger clone is one nucleotide away. This chain uses TRBV19 with TRBJ2-7, with TRBD1 identical over 10 bases. The CDR3 loop spans 15 amino acids. V shed 1 base and J 6 bases; nucleotides not matched to a gene: 6. CDR1 LNHDA and CDR2 SQIVND come from the germline V gene (reference sequence). As DNA, the CDR3 is TGTGCCAGTAGTATAGCGGGACAGGGGCCTCGCGAGCAGTACTTC. This codes for CASSIAGQGPREQYF.

This clonotype was counted many times. The V and J genes are TRBV27 and TRBJ2-3; D unclear. Trimming left V 4 bases short and J 2 bases short, with 13 bases between. The CDR3 is made up of 15 amino acids. Germline assignment: CDR1 MNHEY and CDR2 SMNVEV (reference sequence). The CDR3: CASSWASGYTDTQYF. CDR3 DNA: TGTGCCAGCAGTTGGGCTAGTGGGTACACAGATACGCAGTATTTT.

This clonotype was picked up many times. The chain has TRBV30 and TRBJ1-4, with D possibly being TRBD1 (6 bases). V gave up 4 bases and J gave up 4 bases, with 16 bases separating them. The germline CDR1 and CDR2 sequences are GTSNPN and SVGIG (reference sequence). The CDR3 loop spans 15 amino acids. This CDR3 is CAWNREGGINEKLFF. CDR3 nucleotide sequence: TGTGCCTGGAACAGGGAGGGGGGAATTAATGAAAAACTGTTTTTT.